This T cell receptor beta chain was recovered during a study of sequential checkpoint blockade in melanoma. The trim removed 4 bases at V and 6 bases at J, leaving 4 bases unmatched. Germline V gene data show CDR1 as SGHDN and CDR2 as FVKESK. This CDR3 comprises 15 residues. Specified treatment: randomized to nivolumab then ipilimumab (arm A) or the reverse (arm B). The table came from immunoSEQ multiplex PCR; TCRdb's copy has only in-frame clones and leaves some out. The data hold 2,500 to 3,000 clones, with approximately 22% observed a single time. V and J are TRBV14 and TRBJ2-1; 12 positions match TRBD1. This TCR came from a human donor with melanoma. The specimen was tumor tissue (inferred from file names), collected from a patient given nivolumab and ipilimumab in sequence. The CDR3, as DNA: TGTGCCAGCAGCCGGGACAGGGGGCGAAGCAATGAGCAGTTCTTC. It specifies CASSRDRGRSNEQFF.